What follows describes a single T cell receptor beta chain. What it binds is not known. cDNA encoding TCRalpha and TCRbeta underwent two nested PCRs of about 15 and 9 cycles, each of which was followed by bead purification. No DNA is given; TCRdb re-called the 5' RACE reads and lists each CDR3 protein once. This specimen shows about 450,000 distinct CDR3 sequences; the ten leading clones hold about 2.4%. This entry comes from a study of monozygotic twins with inflammatory bowel disease. Germline-derived CDR1 and CDR2 are DFQATT and SNEGSKA (reference sequence). This CDR3 has 17 residues. Study findings and constraints: Repertoire similarity matched across concordant and discordant twins, perhaps owing to limited power.

J is TRBJ2-3 and V is TRBV20-1; TCRdb's assignment of TRBD2 cannot be checked, as there is no DNA. This TCR was recovered from a human donor with ulcerative colitis or Crohn's disease, or a healthy co-twin of an affected twin (not recorded which). Input material: blood. The chain's CDR3 is CSAITPAASGRTDTQYF.